This TCR beta chain was documented in a study of cytomegalovirus exposure and HLA in healthy donors. Turning to this clone: Its antigen is unknown.

PCR amplification relied on 60 Vbeta primers (plus 13 Jbeta primers). TCRdb's table, derived via immunoSEQ multiplex PCR, lists solely in-frame clones and lacks some. Here the sample spans about 140,000 clones, about 80% being singletons. The CDR3 loop spans 14 amino acids. The ends were cut back, 0 bases at V and 3 bases at J, with 10 bases in the middle. Per the germline V gene, CDR1 is SGHNT and CDR2 is YYREEE (reference sequence). Study-wide results and caveats: As was reported, the HLA-A and HLA-B alleles of most subjects were accurately predicted from TCR beta sequences. The availability of immune exposure information extended only to CMV serostatus.

The sequence derives from a man aged 35 to 55 in good health and CMV-seropositive. The material sequenced was PBMCs. The J gene is TRBJ2-7, the V gene TRBV5-4; D perhaps matches TRBD1 (5 bases). The CDR3 bases are TGTGCCAGCAGCTTGGCAGGGCAAGGCTACGAGCAGTACTTC. Protein: CASSLAGQGYEQYF.